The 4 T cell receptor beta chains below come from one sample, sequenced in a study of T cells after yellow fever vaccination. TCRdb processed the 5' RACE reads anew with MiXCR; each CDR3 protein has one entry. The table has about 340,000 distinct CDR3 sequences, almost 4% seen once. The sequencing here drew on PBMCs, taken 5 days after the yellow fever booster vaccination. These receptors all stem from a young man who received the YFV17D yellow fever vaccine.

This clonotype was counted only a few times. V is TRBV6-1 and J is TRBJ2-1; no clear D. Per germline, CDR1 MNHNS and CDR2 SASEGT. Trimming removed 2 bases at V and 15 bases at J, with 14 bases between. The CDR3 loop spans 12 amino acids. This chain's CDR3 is CASSEWLRRPFF. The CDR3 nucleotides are TGTGCCAGCAGTGAATGGTTACGGCGGCCGTTCTTC.

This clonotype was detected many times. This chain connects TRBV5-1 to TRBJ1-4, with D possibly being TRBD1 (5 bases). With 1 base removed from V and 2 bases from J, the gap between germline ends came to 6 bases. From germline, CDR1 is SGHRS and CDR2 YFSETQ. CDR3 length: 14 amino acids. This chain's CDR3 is CASSLKGTNEKLFF. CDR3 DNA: TGCGCCAGCAGCTTGAAGGGGACTAATGAAAAACTGTTTTTT.

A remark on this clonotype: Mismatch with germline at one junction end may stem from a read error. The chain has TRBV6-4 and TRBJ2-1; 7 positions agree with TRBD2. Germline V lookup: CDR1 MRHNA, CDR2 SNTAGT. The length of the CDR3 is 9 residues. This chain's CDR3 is CASSVRAGF. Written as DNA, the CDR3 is TGTGCCAGCAGTGTAAGAGCGGGGTTC.

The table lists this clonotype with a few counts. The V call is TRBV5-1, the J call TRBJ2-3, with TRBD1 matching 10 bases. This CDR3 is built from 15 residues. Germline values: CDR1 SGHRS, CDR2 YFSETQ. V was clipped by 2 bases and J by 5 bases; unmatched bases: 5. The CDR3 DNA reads TGCGCCAGCAGCTTCTTAGGACAGGGGGGAGATACGCAGTATTTT. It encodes CASSFLGQGGDTQYF.